Listed below are T cell receptor beta chains from one sample, sequenced in a study of brain T cells in children with intractable seizures. Repertoires were generated with immunoSEQ multiplex PCR, while TCRdb's copy carries only in-frame clones and drops some. The sample consists of about 320,000 clones, nearly 95% of them appearing once. The material was peripheral blood, obtained about 5 months after surgery. The receptors were gathered from a boy under two years old with tuberous sclerosis and intractable seizures. The CDR3 runs from the conserved cysteine through the conserved F or W. The order of the fields is V gene, J gene, clone size, D gene, CDR3 protein, CDR3 DNA. A D gene is named only where the DNA matches it firmly. The listing skips clone size in some rows; elsewhere it reads once, few, many or a size class.

v_gene: TRBV9; j_gene: TRBJ2-1; abundance: .; d_gene: .; CDR3aa: CASSVEGQGPSSYNEQFF; CDR3nt: TGTGCCAGCAGCGTAGAGGGCCAAGGGCCGAGCTCCTACAATGAGCAGTTCTTC
v_gene: TRBV27; j_gene: TRBJ1-5; abundance: .; d_gene: .; CDR3aa: CASSLRAYSNQPQHF; CDR3nt: TGTGCCAGCAGTTTAAGGGCTTATAGCAATCAGCCCCAGCATTTT
v_gene: TRBV18; j_gene: TRBJ2-1; abundance: .; d_gene: TRBD2; CDR3aa: CASSPLAGGPGTGEQFF; CDR3nt: TGTGCCAGCTCACCACTAGCGGGAGGGCCGGGCACGGGTGAGCAGTTCTTC
v_gene: TRBV5-4; j_gene: TRBJ2-3; abundance: .; d_gene: .; CDR3aa: CASSLETDTDTQYF; CDR3nt: TGTGCCAGCAGCTTGGAAACGGACACAGATACGCAGTATTTT
v_gene: TRBV19; j_gene: TRBJ2-1; abundance: .; d_gene: TRBD2; CDR3aa: CASSIEGGVSGRAFFSYNEQFF; CDR3nt: TGTGCCAGTAGTATAGAGGGGGGTGTAAGCGGGAGGGCCTTTTTTTCGTACAATGAGCAGTTCTTC
v_gene: TRBV12-5; j_gene: TRBJ1-2; abundance: .; d_gene: TRBD1; CDR3aa: CASAPWRDRGVKF; CDR3nt: TGTGCTAGTGCCCCCTGGCGGGACAGGGGGGTGAAGTTC
v_gene: TRBV5-1; j_gene: TRBJ2-7; abundance: .; d_gene: .; CDR3aa: CASSFGTAYEQYF; CDR3nt: TGCGCCAGCAGCTTCGGGACGGCCTACGAGCAGTACTTC
v_gene: TRBV19; j_gene: TRBJ1-5; abundance: few; d_gene: TRBD1; CDR3aa: CARTGFNQPQHF; CDR3nt: TGTGCCAGGACAGGGTTCAATCAGCCCCAGCATTTT
v_gene: TRBV27; j_gene: TRBJ1-2; abundance: .; d_gene: .; CDR3aa: CASSPQGGGGFDGYTF; CDR3nt: TGTGCCAGCAGTCCCCAGGGAGGGGGGGGTTTCGATGGCTACACCTTC
v_gene: TRBV9; j_gene: TRBJ1-1; abundance: .; d_gene: TRBD1; CDR3aa: CASSVGQEEAFF; CDR3nt: TGTGCCAGCAGCGTGGGACAGGAAGAAGCTTTCTTT
v_gene: TRBV2; j_gene: TRBJ1-2; abundance: .; d_gene: TRBD1; CDR3aa: CASSSRGSDGYTF; CDR3nt: TGTGCCAGCAGTTCCAGGGGGTCGGATGGCTACACCTTC
v_gene: TRBV5-1; j_gene: TRBJ2-1; abundance: .; d_gene: TRBD2; CDR3aa: CASRRGGSESYNEQFF; CDR3nt: TGCGCCAGCAGAAGGGGCGGGAGTGAATCCTACAATGAGCAGTTCTTC
v_gene: TRBV6-5; j_gene: TRBJ1-2; abundance: .; d_gene: TRBD1; CDR3aa: CASSFLGQGASYGYTF; CDR3nt: TGTGCCAGCAGTTTCCTAGGACAGGGGGCTTCCTATGGCTACACCTTC
v_gene: TRBV3-1/TRBV3-2; j_gene: TRBJ2-3; abundance: .; d_gene: .; CDR3aa: CASSQDGAGRTSTDTQYF; CDR3nt: TGTGCCAGCAGCCAAGATGGGGCGGGGAGAACTAGCACAGATACGCAGTATTTT
v_gene: TRBV6-5; j_gene: TRBJ2-7; abundance: once; d_gene: .; CDR3aa: CATYLGGRNEQYF; CDR3nt: TGTGCCACCTATCTCGGGGGGCGCAACGAGCAGTACTTC
v_gene: TRBV10-3; j_gene: TRBJ2-5; abundance: few; d_gene: .; CDR3aa: CAIATDLYETQYF; CDR3nt: TGTGCCATTGCGACAGATCTCTATGAGACCCAGTACTTC
v_gene: TRBV6-1; j_gene: TRBJ1-1; abundance: .; d_gene: .; CDR3aa: CASSERGLGTEAFF; CDR3nt: TGTGCCAGCAGTGAACGGGGATTGGGCACTGAAGCTTTCTTT
v_gene: TRBV19; j_gene: TRBJ2-2; abundance: .; d_gene: .; CDR3aa: CASKSAGELFF; CDR3nt: TGTGCCAGTAAGAGTGCCGGGGAGCTGTTTTTT
v_gene: TRBV7-7; j_gene: TRBJ2-3; abundance: .; d_gene: .; CDR3aa: CASSLDSTDTQYF; CDR3nt: TGTGCTAGCAGCCTGGACTCCACAGATACGCAGTATTTT
v_gene: TRBV30; j_gene: TRBJ2-1; abundance: .; d_gene: .; CDR3aa: CAWSVGTSISYNEQFF; CDR3nt: TGTGCCTGGAGTGTAGGGACTTCCATCTCCTACAATGAGCAGTTCTTC
v_gene: TRBV5-5; j_gene: TRBJ1-5; abundance: once; d_gene: .; CDR3aa: CASSLADTNQPQHF; CDR3nt: TGTGCCAGCAGCCTCGCCGACACAAATCAGCCCCAGCATTTT
v_gene: TRBV4-2; j_gene: TRBJ1-2; abundance: .; d_gene: .; CDR3aa: CASSQDWGSTGVPVRNYGYTF; CDR3nt: TGTGCCAGCAGCCAAGATTGGGGTTCGACAGGAGTTCCCGTGAGAAACTATGGCTACACCTTC
v_gene: TRBV18; j_gene: TRBJ1-2; abundance: .; d_gene: .; CDR3aa: CASSPRDKEGYTF; CDR3nt: TGTGCCAGCTCACCAAGGGACAAGGAGGGCTACACCTTC
v_gene: TRBV5-1; j_gene: TRBJ2-7; abundance: .; d_gene: TRBD1; CDR3aa: CASSSYRGPYEQYF; CDR3nt: TGCGCCAGCAGCTCCTACAGGGGCCCCTACGAGCAGTACTTC
v_gene: TRBV7-9; j_gene: TRBJ1-3; abundance: .; d_gene: .; CDR3aa: CASRVQGHSGNTIYF; CDR3nt: TGTGCCAGCAGGGTCCAGGGCCACTCTGGAAACACCATATATTTT
v_gene: TRBV6-6; j_gene: TRBJ1-1; abundance: .; d_gene: .; CDR3aa: CASSFPNTEAFF; CDR3nt: TGTGCCAGCAGTTTCCCGAACACTGAAGCTTTCTTT
v_gene: TRBV27; j_gene: TRBJ2-2; abundance: .; d_gene: .; CDR3aa: CASAPYYRDVYLVGTGELFF; CDR3nt: TGTGCCAGTGCTCCCTACTACAGGGATGTGTATTTGGTAGGCACCGGGGAGCTGTTTTTT
v_gene: TRBV29-1; j_gene: TRBJ1-3; abundance: .; d_gene: .; CDR3aa: CSVVPDGGGNTIYF; CDR3nt: TGCAGCGTTGTTCCGGACGGGGGAGGAAACACCATATATTTT
v_gene: TRBV19; j_gene: TRBJ1-3; abundance: .; d_gene: .; CDR3aa: CASTSSGNTIYF; CDR3nt: TGTGCCAGTACAAGCTCTGGAAACACCATATATTTT
v_gene: TRBV6-4; j_gene: TRBJ1-5; abundance: .; d_gene: .; CDR3aa: CASSVVQPCGNQPQHF; CDR3nt: TGTGCCAGCAGTGTCGTACAGCCTTGCGGCAATCAGCCCCAGCATTTT
v_gene: TRBV7-8; j_gene: TRBJ2-6; abundance: once; d_gene: .; CDR3aa: CASSFDGGTGANVLTF; CDR3nt: TGTGCCAGCAGCTTCGATGGGGGCACTGGGGCCAACGTCCTGACTTTC
v_gene: TRBV2; j_gene: TRBJ2-1; abundance: .; d_gene: TRBD2; CDR3aa: CASTGLAGGTYNEQFF; CDR3nt: TGTGCCAGTACGGGACTAGCGGGGGGAACCTACAATGAGCAGTTCTTC
v_gene: TRBV12-5; j_gene: TRBJ2-7; abundance: .; d_gene: .; CDR3aa: CASGLEKGTYEQYF; CDR3nt: TGTGCTAGTGGTTTGGAGAAGGGCACCTACGAGCAGTACTTC
v_gene: TRBV4-1; j_gene: TRBJ1-4; abundance: .; d_gene: .; CDR3aa: CASTSRTKETNEKLFF; CDR3nt: TGCGCCAGCACTAGCAGAACCAAGGAGACTAATGAAAAACTGTTTTTT
v_gene: TRBV27; j_gene: TRBJ2-1; abundance: once; d_gene: .; CDR3aa: CASSSLGQGSSYNEQFF; CDR3nt: TGTGCCAGCAGTTCGCTAGGGCAGGGGAGTTCCTACAATGAGCAGTTCTTC
v_gene: TRBV23-1; j_gene: TRBJ2-3; abundance: .; d_gene: .; CDR3aa: CASSQNRCRGDTQYF; CDR3nt: TGCGCCAGCAGTCAGAACAGGTGCCGGGGAGATACGCAGTATTTT
v_gene: TRBV7-9; j_gene: TRBJ2-1; abundance: .; d_gene: .; CDR3aa: CASSLGGQGNEQFF; CDR3nt: TGTGCCAGCAGCTTAGGGGGACAAGGCAATGAGCAGTTCTTC
v_gene: TRBV5-1; j_gene: TRBJ2-7; abundance: .; d_gene: TRBD1; CDR3aa: CASSLSGTGDHEQYF; CDR3nt: TGCGCCAGCAGCTTGTCAGGGACAGGGGATCACGAGCAGTACTTC
v_gene: TRBV9; j_gene: TRBJ1-2; abundance: .; d_gene: .; CDR3aa: CASSVEANYGYTF; CDR3nt: TGTGCCAGCAGCGTAGAGGCGAACTATGGCTACACCTTC
v_gene: TRBV11-2; j_gene: TRBJ2-1; abundance: .; d_gene: .; CDR3aa: CASSLVWSAHEQFF; CDR3nt: TGTGCCAGCAGCTTAGTTTGGAGCGCCCATGAGCAGTTCTTC
v_gene: TRBV28; j_gene: TRBJ2-7; abundance: .; d_gene: .; CDR3aa: CASSLLGSEQYF; CDR3nt: TGTGCCAGCAGTTTACTGGGAAGCGAGCAGTACTTC
v_gene: TRBV29-1; j_gene: TRBJ1-4; abundance: .; d_gene: TRBD1; CDR3aa: CSVEVQGGTGKLFF; CDR3nt: TGCAGCGTGGAAGTACAGGGGGGTACGGGGAAACTGTTTTTT
v_gene: TRBV6-5; j_gene: TRBJ2-3; abundance: .; d_gene: .; CDR3aa: CASSHRTDTQYF; CDR3nt: TGTGCCAGCAGCCACCGAACAGATACGCAGTATTTT
v_gene: TRBV28; j_gene: TRBJ1-4; abundance: .; d_gene: .; CDR3aa: CASSLSLARGEKLFF; CDR3nt: TGTGCCAGCAGTTTATCCCTGGCCCGGGGGGAAAAACTGTTTTTT
v_gene: TRBV6-5; j_gene: TRBJ2-1; abundance: .; d_gene: .; CDR3aa: CASSYSRGGAEQFF; CDR3nt: TGTGCCAGCAGTTACTCGAGAGGGGGGGCCGAGCAGTTCTTC
v_gene: TRBV4-1; j_gene: TRBJ2-7; abundance: .; d_gene: TRBD2; CDR3aa: CASSPEGGRQYF; CDR3nt: TGCGCCAGCAGCCCTGAGGGCGGGAGACAGTACTTC
v_gene: TRBV6-2/TRBV6-3; j_gene: TRBJ2-7; abundance: .; d_gene: TRBD1; CDR3aa: CASSRVDRDPEQYF; CDR3nt: TGTGCCAGCAGTCGAGTGGACAGGGACCCCGAGCAGTACTTC
v_gene: TRBV7-9; j_gene: TRBJ2-5; abundance: once; d_gene: TRBD2; CDR3aa: CASSLFLAGDGETQYF; CDR3nt: TGTGCCAGCAGCTTATTTCTGGCGGGAGATGGAGAGACCCAGTACTTC
v_gene: TRBV19; j_gene: TRBJ1-5; abundance: .; d_gene: .; CDR3aa: CASSRRYSNQPQHF; CDR3nt: TGTGCCAGTAGCCGCAGGTATAGCAATCAGCCCCAGCATTTT
v_gene: TRBV7-9; j_gene: TRBJ2-7; abundance: .; d_gene: TRBD1; CDR3aa: CASSNPDRDYEQYF; CDR3nt: TGTGCCAGCAGTAATCCGGACAGGGATTACGAGCAGTACTTC
v_gene: TRBV4-1; j_gene: TRBJ1-1; abundance: .; d_gene: TRBD1; CDR3aa: CASSLPRTGPNTEAFF; CDR3nt: TGCGCCAGCAGCCTACCGCGGACAGGGCCGAACACTGAAGCTTTCTTT